This section outlines one T cell receptor beta chain sequence together with its context. Its specificity is not known. Profiled with immunoSEQ multiplex PCR; TCRdb holds only in-frame clones, not every one. The sample contains tens of thousands of clones, 70% to 75% of which appear only once. Brentuximab vedotin exposure varied among the patients, all of whom had relapsed after autologous stem cell transplantation. Patients showed best responses of complete response, partial response or progressive disease. This specimen comes from a study of PD-1 blockade in classical Hodgkin lymphoma. Study overall: Every 2 weeks, patients got 3 mg/kg intravenous nivolumab.

Regarding the study as a whole: When set against healthy donors, newly diagnosed patients were reported to show lower baseline TCR diversity. CD8+ TCR diversity did not rise significantly by C4D1, unlike CD4+.

V lost 0 bases, J lost 10 bases, and 14 bases lay in between. In germline, CDR1 is SGHRS, CDR2 YFSETQ. The CDR3 sequence is 15 residues long. J is TRBJ1-6 and V is TRBV5-1; D not resolved. This receptor was taken from a human donor with classical Hodgkin lymphoma. The sample was peripheral blood mononuclear cells (PBMCs), taken before the second cycle of nivolumab. DNA of the CDR3: TGCGCCAGCAGCTTGGAACCGGCCTTTGAATCACCCCTCCACTTT. Residues: CASSLEPAFESPLHF.